The 25 T cell receptor beta chains in this list originate from one sample, sequenced in a study of cytomegalovirus exposure and HLA in healthy donors (dated by TCRdb to 2015 to 2018). The library was built by means of the immunoSEQ multiplex PCR assay. For the multiplex PCR, a mixture combining 60 forward primers for TCR Vbeta segments and 13 reverse primers for TCR Jbeta segments was used. The table comes from immuneACCESS by way of TCRdb, which keeps in-frame sequences with V and J called. Part of the clones is missing from these tables; in studies checked, under half for an unresolved V gene and the rest for unknown reasons. The sample records over 80,000 clones, 65% to 80% of which are singletons. Of the sample, roughly 14% is held by the ten largest clones. The sequencing sample was made of PBMCs. The origin of the receptors is a woman in her 70s in good health and CMV-seropositive.

CDR3 DNA: TGTGCCATCAGTAGAGTACAGGGGGCAGGGACTGAAGCTTTCTTT. Translating gives CAISRVQGAGTEAFF. J is TRBJ1-1 and V is TRBV10-3, with 9 bases aligning to TRBD1. The ends lost 5 bases at V and 5 bases at J; junction bases unmatched: 9. Germline values: CDR1 ENHRY, CDR2 SYGVKD. This CDR3 contains 15 residues.

This chain connects TRBV2 to TRBJ1-1, with TRBD1 matching 7 bases. The CDR3 length is 13 residues. J lost 11 bases, V lost 8 bases, and 14 bases had no gene match. Germline V gene sequence: CDR1 SNHLY, CDR2 FYNNEI. DNA for the CDR3: TGTGCCAGCCTCCAACAGGGGCTTGGGGGTGCTTTCTTT. Encoded protein: CASLQQGLGGAFF.

The chain carries TRBV5-4 and TRBJ1-1; TRBD1 agrees at 8 bases. CDR3 size: 14 residues. The V segment lost 4 bases and the J segment 4 bases; nucleotides outside the gene matches: 6. Germline V lookup: CDR1 SGHNT, CDR2 YYREEE (reference sequence). The CDR3 spells CASSGTGRSTEAFF. The CDR3 DNA reads as TGTGCCAGCAGCGGGACAGGAAGGAGCACTGAAGCTTTCTTT.

This clone was observed a handful of times. V usage is TRBV5-1 and J usage is TRBJ2-7; 9 bases agree with TRBD2. Germline assignment: CDR1 SGHRS and CDR2 YFSETQ. The CDR3 runs to 15 residues. The J segment lost 0 bases and the V segment lost 0 bases, leaving 1 base of the junction unmatched. The CDR3 region has the DNA TGCGCCAGCAGCTTGGGACTAGCGGCCTCCTACGAGCAGTACTTC. This translates into CASSLGLAASYEQYF.

The rearrangement uses TRBV28 and TRBJ2-7; TRBD1 aligns across 7 bases. The CDR3 has 13 residues. V was pared by 6 bases and J by 2 bases, with 4 bases of the junction left unmatched. Germline values: CDR1 MDHEN, CDR2 SYDVKM. CDR3 region: CASRPTGAYEQYF. CDR3 DNA: TGTGCCAGCAGGCCAACAGGGGCCTACGAGCAGTACTTC.

The chain is built from TRBV28 and TRBJ2-7, with 7 bases aligning to TRBD2. Germline-derived CDR1 and CDR2 are MDHEN and SYDVKM. There are 15 residues in the CDR3. V shed 5 bases, J shed 3 bases, and the junction held 10 bases outside the gene matches. CDR3 protein: CASSVTSQPNYEQYF. The CDR3 DNA sequence: TGTGCCAGCAGTGTGACTAGCCAGCCCAACTACGAGCAGTACTTC.

The V gene is TRBV10-3, the J gene TRBJ2-2; 9 bases fit TRBD1. Unmatched junction bases numbered 5, after V lost 4 bases and J lost 5 bases. The V gene's germline CDR1 is ENHRY and CDR2 SYGVKD. The CDR3 loop spans 15 amino acids. CDR3: CAISAAGQGTGELFF. In DNA form, the CDR3 reads TGTGCCATCAGTGCAGCAGGACAGGGGACCGGGGAGCTGTTTTTT.

This chain links TRBV5-1 with TRBJ2-1; TRBD1 might be the D (6 bases). The CDR3 is 12 residues long. Germline-derived CDR1 and CDR2 are SGHRS and YFSETQ. Trimming left V 4 bases short and J 8 bases short, with 10 bases between. The CDR3: CASSAPGDEQFF. The CDR3, as DNA: TGCGCCAGCAGCGCCCCAGGGGATGAGCAGTTCTTC. The full variable domain, with the rest looked up from reference TRBV5-1 and TRBJ2-1, is KAGVTQTPRYLIKTRGQQVTLSCSPISGHRSVSWYQQTPGQGLQFLFEYFSETQRNKGNFPGRFSGRQFSNSRSEMNVSTLELGDSALYLCASSAPGDEQFFGPGTRLTVL.

This clone showed up just a few times. V is TRBV30 and J is TRBJ2-2; 12 bases fit TRBD2. CDR3 length: 14 amino acids. Germline loops: CDR1 GTSNPN, CDR2 SVGIG (reference sequence). With 4 bases clipped from V and 5 bases from J, the junction kept 2 bases outside the gene matches. This chain's CDR3 is CAWIGLAGTGELFF. As DNA, the CDR3 is TGTGCCTGGATCGGACTAGCGGGGACCGGGGAGCTGTTTTTT.

A few counts support this clone. The V call is TRBV27, the J call TRBJ1-6; no firm D call. V shed 10 bases and J shed 5 bases, with 12 bases lying between them. Germline V gives CDR1 MNHEY, CDR2 SMNVEV (reference sequence). The CDR3 extends over 13 amino acids. The CDR3 here is CATRPRDNSPLHF. The CDR3 DNA reads TGTGCCACCCGTCCCCGGGATAATTCACCCCTCCACTTT.

This clone has only one observation. The V gene is TRBV27, the J gene TRBJ2-7; TRBD2 matches at 9 bases. The CDR3 length is 15 residues. CDR1 is MNHEY and CDR2 is SMNVEV in the germline V gene (reference sequence). The junction had 13 bases not matched to a gene; V was cut back by 6 bases and J by 7 bases. The CDR3 is CASRSMGLAGREQYF. CDR3 DNA: TGTGCCAGCAGGTCAATGGGACTAGCCGGCCGGGAGCAGTACTTC.

The V call is TRBV12-5, the J call TRBJ2-6, with TRBD1 matching over 11 bases. J gave up 4 bases and V 6 bases, and 5 bases lay outside the gene matches. This CDR3 is built from 16 residues. Germline lookup yields CDR1 LGHNT and CDR2 FRNRAP. For the CDR3, the DNA is TGTGCTAGTGGGGCGGACAGGGGGCCCGGGGCCAACGTCCTGACTTTC. Translating gives CASGADRGPGANVLTF.

J is TRBJ2-3 and V is TRBV7-9; D perhaps matches TRBD1 (5 bases). With 5 bases removed from V and 0 bases from J, the gap between germline ends came to 6 bases. The CDR3 has 13 residues. Germline CDR1 reads SEHNR; CDR2 reads FQNEAQ (reference sequence). CDR3 nucleotide sequence: TGTGCCAGCAGCCGACAGAGCACAGATACGCAGTATTTT. Translation gives CASSRQSTDTQYF.

The chain is built from TRBV5-4 and TRBJ1-1; 7 positions agree with TRBD1. Per germline, CDR1 SGHNT and CDR2 YYREEE (reference sequence). Losses at the gene ends were 4 bases for V and 2 bases for J; bases not matched to a gene: 8. This CDR3 has 15 amino acids. CDR3 sequence reads: CASSPPTGVNTEAFF. CDR3 coding DNA: TGTGCCAGCAGCCCACCTACAGGGGTAAACACTGAAGCTTTCTTT.

The chain carries TRBV28 and TRBJ2-7; maybe TRBD2 (6 bases). Deletions cut 7 bases from V and 1 base from J, with 26 bases between. CDR3 length equals 18 residues. Germline values: CDR1 MDHEN, CDR2 SYDVKM. The CDR3 DNA sequence: TGTGCCAGCATTTCGAGGTCGGGGGATCGGGAGAGATCCTACGAGCAGTACTTC. It is translated as CASISRSGDRERSYEQYF.

The chain joins TRBV10-1 to TRBJ2-3; 10 bases fit TRBD1. The CDR3 consists of 15 residues. V was pared by 5 bases and J by 4 bases, with 6 bases of the junction left unmatched. CDR1 is WNHNN, CDR2 SYGVQD, per germline (reference sequence). CDR3 DNA sequence: TGCGCCAGCAGTCGTGGGGACAGGGGAGCAGATACGCAGTATTTT. It encodes CASSRGDRGADTQYF.

The genes are TRBV18 and TRBJ2-5; 9 nucleotides match TRBD2. The J call may not be correct, given that the DNA end is closer to TRBJ2-7. The CDR3 loop spans 15 amino acids. From germline, CDR1 is KGHSH and CDR2 LQKENI. The CDR3 loop reads CASSPSASGTYEQYF. The CDR3 DNA reads as TGTGCCAGCTCACCAAGCGCTAGCGGGACCTACGAGCAGTACTTC.

The CDR3 spells CASSQDKGAREVAFF. The CDR3 bases are TGTGCCAGCAGCCAAGATAAGGGGGCAAGGGAAGTAGCTTTCTTT. The chain has TRBV4-2 and TRBJ1-1; 7 bases are a match to TRBD1. The germline V gene has CDR1 LGHNA and CDR2 YNFKEQ. This CDR3 has 15 amino acids. J lost 10 bases, V lost 0 bases, and 11 bases had no gene match.

The J gene is TRBJ1-2, the V gene TRBV28, with 12 nucleotides matching TRBD1. Trimming at V came to 10 bases and at J to 11 bases, leaving 11 bases not matched to a gene. CDR3 length: 13 amino acids. Germline V CDR1 and CDR2: MDHEN, SYDVKM. CDR3 nucleotides: TGTGCCATTTCTCCCGGGACAGGGGGCTGGTACACCTTC. It specifies CAISPGTGGWYTF.

The chain uses TRBV28 and TRBJ2-1; D might be TRBD1 (5 bases). Per germline, CDR1 MDHEN and CDR2 SYDVKM. Trimming shortened V by 8 bases and J by 4 bases, and 15 bases separated the two germline ends. The CDR3 contains 14 residues. The DNA of the CDR3 is TGTGCCAGCTCCCCGTCAGGGCCGTACAATGAGCAGTTCTTC. This sequence encodes CASSPSGPYNEQFF.

The gene calls are TRBV5-1 and TRBJ2-1, with a weak D call TRBD2 (6 bases). The CDR3 loop spans 16 amino acids. Germline CDR1 reads SGHRS; CDR2 reads YFSETQ. Trimming pared 1 base from V and 0 bases from J, leaving 11 bases between. The CDR3 DNA reads as TGCGCCAGCAGCTTGCCGGGACTGAGCTCCTACAATGAGCAGTTCTTC. It is translated as CASSLPGLSSYNEQFF.

J is TRBJ2-1 and V is TRBV27; 8 nucleotides line up with TRBD1. In germline, CDR1 is MNHEY, CDR2 SMNVEV (reference sequence). The CDR3 totals 14 residues. J lost 0 bases, V lost 5 bases, and 0 bases had no gene match. The CDR3 reads CASSTGGSYNEQFF. Here the CDR3 DNA reads TGTGCCAGCAGTACAGGGGGCTCCTACAATGAGCAGTTCTTC.

This rearrangement joins TRBV4-2 to TRBJ1-2; D is undetermined. V dropped 0 bases and J dropped 2 bases, with 13 bases sitting between them. The length of the CDR3 is 16 residues. Looked up from germline, CDR1 is LGHNA and CDR2 is YNFKEQ. The CDR3 region is CASSQDLTARNYGYTF. The DNA of the CDR3 is TGTGCCAGCAGCCAAGATCTAACAGCAAGAAACTATGGCTACACCTTC.

This sequence joins TRBV9 and TRBJ1-4; the match to TRBD1 covers 7 bases. The V segment lost 4 bases and the J segment 8 bases; nucleotides outside the gene matches: 14. Germline V gene sequence: CDR1 SGDLS, CDR2 YYNGEE. The CDR3 contains 16 residues. CDR3 amino acids: CASSSRPRTGGEKLFF. The CDR3 DNA is TGTGCCAGCAGCTCAAGACCGAGGACAGGTGGCGAAAAACTGTTTTTT.

This chain links TRBV2 with TRBJ2-7, with D maybe TRBD1 (6 bases). Trimming took off 7 bases at V and 2 bases at J, with 9 bases between the two ends. This CDR3 is built from 12 residues. Per the germline V gene, CDR1 is SNHLY and CDR2 is FYNNEI. CDR3 in DNA: TGTGCCAGCACGGGACAAACCTACGAGCAGTACTTC. It encodes CASTGQTYEQYF. Full variable domain (rest looked up from reference TRBV2 and TRBJ2-7): EPEVTQTPSHQVTQMGQEVILRCVPISNHLYFYWYRQILGQKVEFLVSFYNNEISEKSEIFDDQFSVERPDGSNFTLKIRSTKLEDSAMYFCASTGQTYEQYFGPGTRLTVT.